This T cell receptor beta chain was retrieved from a study of shared clonotypes between healthy human individuals (TCRdb year 2020). Turning to the overall study: Two women and a few men aged 18 to 49 years were included in the cohort. For each donor, CD4 naive and CD4 memory were each given three plates, CD8 naive was given two plates, and CD8 memory was given one plate. The study deeply sequenced blood TCR repertoires of five healthy adults to estimate repertoire size and the extent of clonotype sharing between individuals. To increase sequencing depth and limit assay-specific biases, different laboratories used diverse techniques to prepare libraries and sequence TCR repertoires. Between about 0.94 and 8.9 billion PBMCs per donor were obtained by leukapheresis.

From the cysteine up to the phenylalanine, the CDR3 has a length of 14 residues. Kept here is only the CDR3 DNA, which spans 42 bases and is read in frame from base 1. The germline V gene provides CDR1 MNHNS and CDR2 SASEGT. V was cut back by 11 bases and J by 4 bases, leaving a gap of 17 bases between them. Healthy HIV-negative adults with no recently reported acute infections or vaccinations were included as donors. Every donor was a Caucasian adult residing in Nashville, Tennessee, USA. CD4+ T cells were enriched by magnetic negative selection; naive cells were then positively selected on CD45RA, and the negative fraction formed the memory subset. Blood was obtained by leukapheresis, after which PBMCs were separated by Ficoll-Histopaque density gradient centrifugation and cryopreserved in liquid nitrogen vapor phase. Purity and quantity of every magnetically sorted T cell population were checked by analytical flow cytometry. From each sorted fraction, genomic DNA was isolated and quantified by UV absorbance on a Nanodrop 2000c.

This clone appeared a single time. There is no known antigen for this receptor. There are no base qualities to consult, and no much larger clone falls within one base. Results the study describes overall, beyond this receptor: Incomplete sequencing was indicated by rarefaction of sorted-subset datasets, despite the large sequencing depth. Compared with non-shared clonotypes, clonotypes shared by all four sorted-subset donors had higher generation probabilities. Sampling was restricted to blood, and TCR repertoires in tissues likely differ from the TCR repertoires found in blood. Naive subsets generally had larger estimated clonotype richness than memory subsets did. Pairwise subsampling indicated that sequencing depth was expected to affect the degree of clonotype sharing among donors. When several donors were compared, the shared fraction of clonotypes was around 5.1% for naive CD4, about 4% for naive CD8, 2.3% for memory CD4, and roughly 0.4% for memory CD8. Because the study included only a small number of donors, the genetic and exposure-history diversity represented was limited.

Using the deep immunoSEQ assay, TCR CDR3 regions were amplified from genomic DNA by multiplex PCR. Extracted genomic DNA from each cell subset was distributed evenly across all wells of several immunoSEQ 96-well plates, and each plate was treated as a replicate. For sorted subsets, around 200 ng genomic DNA, equal to 30,000 or so T cell genomes, was loaded into each replicate PCR. Purified libraries were quantified with a Qubit 3.0 fluorometer, sized on a Bioanalyzer 2100, and re-quantified with the KAPA Library Quantification kit. Every immunoSEQ 96-well plate was sequenced on a separate single-read 150-cycle Illumina NextSeq 550 flow cell. The study's own analysis went as follows. The immunoSEQ output contained only junctional sequences without quality scores, so filtering could not match that applied to full-length reads. Sequences were annotated with PyIR, a Python wrapper for IgBLAST v1.9, using IMGT germline references to assign V/J genes and CDR3. Any read was removed if the V/J assignment was weak (E-value above 1e-6), the CDR3 was missing, or the read contained stop codons, out-of-frame junctions, or ambiguous translated residues. A V3J clonotype was defined by an identical inferred V gene, J gene, and CDR3 amino acid sequence. The percentage overlap between two repertoires was calculated by dividing the number of shared unique clonotypes by the size of the smaller repertoire. Richness of each repertoire was evaluated using RTK rarefaction, the Chao1 estimator, and Recon v2.1 estimates of unobserved clonotypes. Generation probabilities for all TCRbeta clonotypes obtained by the gDNA method from a handful of donors were computed using OLGA. TCRdb holds this immuneACCESS table with in-frame rearrangements only. Some clones are missing; in checked studies, unresolved V genes explain under half, and the rest has no known cause. That table supplies the V and J calls and clone size; D and trimming were determined from the DNA. This sample gives 300,000 to 350,000 clones in total; roughly 80% of them show up just once. The ten largest clonotypes hold around 9.3% of the sample.

The V and J segments used are TRBV6-1 and TRBJ2-2; the D segment could be TRBD2, given 7 matching bases. The sequence came from a man younger than 40 in good health. Material for sequencing was memory CD4+ T cells sorted from blood. This specimen's cell subset or site label, interpreted: CD45RA-negative fraction. The DNA sequence is TGTGCCGGAAGAAGGGGGGGCTTCACCGGGGAGCTGTTTTTT. This gives the protein CAGRRGGFTGELFF.